Below are 25 T cell receptor beta chains sequenced from a single sample in a study of T cell repertoires in cytomegalovirus infection. TCRdb processed the reads anew with MiXCR; each CDR3 protein has one entry. The sample has around 500,000 distinct CDR3 sequences, roughly 46% seen once. Antigen specificity for these receptors is unknown. The material was cultured PBMCs, obtained from culture after CMV antigen stimulation. The receptors stem from a human donor in good health (CMV status not recorded). Some clones in this sample may be carry-over from other donors' samples.

The CDR3 DNA reads TGTGCCAGCAGCTTAGGGGCAGCCTTGGCCTACGAGCAGTACTTC. Its protein product is CASSLGAALAYEQYF. The rearrangement links TRBV7-2 to TRBJ2-7; D is undetermined. V shed 1 base and J shed 2 bases, with 12 bases lying between them. This CDR3 has 15 residues. Germline V gene data show CDR1 as SGHTA and CDR2 as FQGNSA.

The chain uses TRBV15 and TRBJ2-3; tentatively, D is TRBD2 (6 bases). The germline gives CDR1 LNHNV, CDR2 YYDKDF (reference sequence). V was clipped by 3 bases and J by 2 bases, with 12 bases between them. This CDR3 contains 15 residues. This CDR3 is CATSREIADTDTQYF. In DNA, the CDR3 is TGTGCCACCAGCAGGGAAATAGCGGACACAGATACGCAGTATTTT.

The V and J genes are TRBV12-3 or TRBV12-4 and TRBJ2-5, with D tentatively TRBD2 (5 bases). This CDR3 contains 15 residues. Trimming removed 6 bases at V and 1 base at J, with 15 bases between. In DNA, the CDR3 is TGTGCCAGCAGCCCACCCGCGGGCTTCCAAGAGACCCAGTACTTC. The encoded protein is CASSPPAGFQETQYF.

This clonotype was seen a handful of times. The rearrangement links TRBV27 to TRBJ2-3; D perhaps matches TRBD2 (5 bases). CDR1 and CDR2 from the germline V gene are MNHEY and SMNVEV (reference sequence). This CDR3 spans 12 amino acids. The germline V and J ends were trimmed by 5 bases and 5 bases, with 8 bases remaining between them. CDR3 nucleotides: TGTGCCAGCAGTGGCGGAGGAGATACGCAGTATTTT. This gives the protein CASSGGGDTQYF.

This clonotype came up a few times. The rearrangement links TRBV7-2 to TRBJ2-5; the match to TRBD1 covers 10 bases. The CDR3 totals 15 residues. Trimming at V came to 5 bases and at J to 4 bases, leaving 7 bases not matched to a gene. The germline gives CDR1 SGHTA, CDR2 FQGNSA. This CDR3 reads CASSRPGTGAETQYF. The CDR3 nucleotides are TGTGCCAGCAGCCGCCCCGGGACAGGGGCAGAGACCCAGTACTTC.

This clonotype was counted only a few times. The genes are TRBV7-2 and TRBJ2-5, with 8 bases aligning to TRBD2. There are 13 residues in the CDR3. The germline V gene has CDR1 SGHTA and CDR2 FQGNSA. The J segment lost 7 bases and the V segment lost 7 bases, leaving 8 bases of the junction unmatched. CDR3 bases: TGTGCCAGCAACAACCGGGAGGGAGGGACCCAGTACTTC. It yields the protein CASNNREGGTQYF.

The genes are TRBV28 and TRBJ2-1; TRBD2 aligns across 13 bases. Unmatched junction bases numbered 3, after V lost 5 bases and J lost 8 bases. Germline-derived CDR1 and CDR2 are MDHEN and SYDVKM. The CDR3 consists of 14 residues. This CDR3 reads CASSRTSGGYEQFF. The CDR3 nucleotides read TGTGCCAGCAGTAGGACTAGCGGGGGCTATGAGCAGTTCTTC.

This clonotype has just a few counts. The J gene is TRBJ2-7, the V gene TRBV7-2; the D gene is possibly TRBD2 (5 bases). This CDR3 is built from 12 residues. With 2 bases removed from V and 4 bases from J, the gap between germline ends came to 6 bases. Germline V lookup: CDR1 SGHTA, CDR2 FQGNSA. This chain's CDR3 is CASSLLAYEQYF. The CDR3 nucleotides read TGTGCCAGCAGCTTACTAGCTTACGAGCAGTACTTC.

This clonotype has only a few counts. This rearrangement joins TRBV7-9 to TRBJ1-1; D gene unclear. V dropped 0 bases and J dropped 1 base, with 9 bases sitting between them. The V gene's germline CDR1 is SEHNR and CDR2 FQNEAQ (reference sequence). The CDR3 is 15 amino acids. The CDR3 nucleotides read TGTGCCAGCAGCTTAGCGTGGAGAACGAACACTGAAGCTTTCTTT. Its translation is CASSLAWRTNTEAFF.

V and J are TRBV20-1 and TRBJ1-2; 7 nucleotides match TRBD1. The V and J ends lost 2 bases and 2 bases, in that order; junction bases with no gene match: 5. CDR3 length: 14 residues. The V gene's germline CDR1 is DFQATT and CDR2 SNEGSKA (reference sequence). CDR3 DNA: TGCAGTGCTAGACCCCAGACAGGGAACTATGGCTACACCTTC. Protein product: CSARPQTGNYGYTF.

The chain combines TRBV7-2 with TRBJ1-5, with 7 bases aligning to TRBD1. Germline lookup yields CDR1 SGHTA and CDR2 FQGNSA. J was trimmed by 6 bases and V by 4 bases; bases with no gene match: 6. The CDR3 spans 14 residues. CDR3 amino acids: CASSSTGASQPQHF. CDR3 sequence (DNA): TGTGCCAGCAGCTCAACAGGGGCCAGTCAGCCCCAGCATTTT.

This clonotype was seen more than once but under ten times. The rearrangement uses TRBV9 and TRBJ1-1; TRBD1 matches 7 bases. Losses at the gene ends were 3 bases for V and 1 base for J; bases not matched to a gene: 9. Germline loops: CDR1 SGDLS, CDR2 YYNGEE. This CDR3 comprises 16 residues. The CDR3 is CASSALRGARNTEAFF. CDR3 bases: TGTGCCAGCAGCGCCCTCAGGGGGGCTCGGAACACTGAAGCTTTCTTT.

This chain links TRBV19 with TRBJ2-7; weak D call: TRBD1 (6 bases). The CDR3 totals 13 residues. CDR1 and CDR2 (germline): LNHDA, SQIVND (reference sequence). V was cut by 5 bases and J by 8 bases, with 16 bases left in between. The CDR3 DNA is TGTGCCAGTAGTCCGTGGACAGAAGAACAGCAGTACTTC. Its protein is CASSPWTEEQQYF. Complete variable domain (other parts from reference TRBV19 and TRBJ2-7): DGGITQSPKYLFRKEGQNVTLSCEQNLNHDAMYWYRQDPGQGLRLIYYSQIVNDFQKGDIAEGYSVSREKKESFPLTVTSAQKNPTAFYLCASSPWTEEQQYFGPGTRLTVT.

This clonotype came up many times. The rearrangement joins TRBV12-3 or TRBV12-4 to TRBJ2-7; 8 nucleotides match TRBD1. J lost 3 bases, V lost 6 bases, and 7 bases had no gene match. The CDR3 is 14 residues long. CDR3 loop: CASSPGTGFYEQYF. The CDR3 coding sequence is TGTGCCAGCAGCCCGGGGACAGGTTTCTACGAGCAGTACTTC.

The V gene is TRBV19, the J gene TRBJ1-5; D is unclear. Germline V gene sequence: CDR1 LNHDA, CDR2 SQIVND (reference sequence). V lost 6 bases, J lost 0 bases, and 18 bases lay in between. This CDR3 is built from 17 residues. CDR3 sequence (DNA): TGTGCCAGTAGGCCCAATTGGAGAGTCTATAGCAATCAGCCCCAGCATTTT. Translation: CASRPNWRVYSNQPQHF.

This chain joins TRBV7-6 and TRBJ1-1; maybe TRBD1 (6 bases). Per germline, CDR1 SGHVS and CDR2 FNYEAQ. This CDR3 has 17 amino acids. Trimming removed 5 bases from V and 1 base from J, with 20 bases in between. The CDR3 sequence: CASSPRGSGTSNTEAFF. DNA for the CDR3: TGTGCCAGCAGCCCCCGGGGGTCCGGGACATCGAACACTGAAGCTTTCTTT.

This clonotype was counted once. This chain joins TRBV27 and TRBJ2-1; D is uncertain. CDR3 length: 14 residues. Germline CDR1 MNHEY, CDR2 SMNVEV (reference sequence). The V gene lost 5 bases and the J gene lost 4 bases, with 12 bases spanning the gap. The CDR3 reads CASSALGSYNEQFF. CDR3 coding DNA: TGTGCCAGCAGTGCCCTGGGCTCGTACAATGAGCAGTTCTTC.

The J gene is TRBJ2-7, the V gene TRBV7-2; 7 bases fit TRBD2. The CDR3 loop spans 11 amino acids. Germline loops: CDR1 SGHTA, CDR2 FQGNSA. V trimming: 2 bases; J trimming: 13 bases; junction bases outside the gene matches: 5. The CDR3 nucleotides read TGTGCCAGCAGCTTAATGCGGGAGCTTTACTTC. It translates to CASSLMRELYF. Complete variable domain (other parts from reference TRBV7-2 and TRBJ2-7): GAGVSQSPSNKVTEKGKDVELRCDPISGHTALYWYRQSLGQGLEFLIYFQGNSAPDKSGLPSDRFSAERTGGSVSTLTIQRTQQEDSAVYLCASSLMRELYFGPGTRLTVT.

The count of this clonotype is one. The chain uses TRBV7-3 and TRBJ2-1; the D is unclear. CDR1 SGHTA and CDR2 FQGTGA come from the germline V gene. This CDR3 is built from 14 residues. V lost 1 base and J lost 10, with 14 bases in between. CDR3 bases: TGTGCCAGCAGCTTAATACCCACCTCATCCGAGCAGTTCTTC. Its protein is CASSLIPTSSEQFF. The full variable domain, rest sourced from reference TRBV7-3 and TRBJ2-1, is GAGVSQTPSNKVTEKGKYVELRCDPISGHTALYWYRQSLGQGPEFLIYFQGTGAADDSGLPNDRFFAVRPEGSVSTLKIQRTERGDSAVYLCASSLIPTSSEQFFGPGTRLTVL.

This clonotype was detected a few times. V is TRBV12-3 or TRBV12-4 and J is TRBJ2-6, with 8 bases identical to TRBD2. The CDR3 loop spans 19 amino acids. J lost 0 bases, V lost 5 bases, and 12 bases had no gene match. DNA for the CDR3: TGTGCCAGCAGTCCGGGGGCGGGAGGACTAACCTCTGGGGCCAACGTCCTGACTTTC. Residues: CASSPGAGGLTSGANVLTF.

The chain joins TRBV3-1 to TRBJ2-1; 9 bases fit TRBD2. Unmatched junction bases numbered 4, after V lost 4 bases and J lost 0 bases. CDR1 is LGHDT and CDR2 is YNNKEL in the germline V gene (reference sequence). The CDR3 has 16 residues. CDR3 in amino acids: CASSRSGGISYNEQFF. The CDR3 coding sequence is TGTGCCAGCAGCCGTAGCGGGGGTATCTCCTACAATGAGCAGTTCTTC.

The J gene is TRBJ2-1, the V gene TRBV7-8, with D unclear. Trimming removed 5 bases from V and 9 bases from J, with 17 bases in between. The CDR3 runs to 14 residues. In germline, CDR1 is SGHVS, CDR2 FQNEAQ. The CDR3 nucleotides are TGTGCCAGCAGCCCTAGAGTAGCCCCCAGTGAGCAGTTCTTC. Its protein is CASSPRVAPSEQFF.

The chain employs TRBV6-1 and TRBJ2-3; the D is unclear. CDR3 size: 12 residues. Between the trimmed V and J ends, which lost 4 bases and 4 bases, there was a span of 6 bases. The germline gives CDR1 MNHNS, CDR2 SASEGT. The CDR3, as DNA: TGTGCCAGCAGTGTTAGGCCAGATACGCAGTATTTT. Translating it yields CASSVRPDTQYF.

This clonotype has just a few counts. The chain employs TRBV4-1 and TRBJ1-2, with no clear D. Trimming removed 0 bases at V and 8 bases at J, with 16 bases between. This CDR3 comprises 15 residues. Germline CDR1 MGHRA, CDR2 YSYEKL. In nucleotides, the CDR3 is TGCGCCAGCAGCCAAGATGATGAGACCCTGAGAGGCTACACCTTC. It is translated as CASSQDDETLRGYTF.

The gene calls are TRBV6-6 and TRBJ2-7; D might be TRBD2 (6 bases). The CDR3 is 10 residues long. The V gene's germline CDR1 is MNHNY and CDR2 SVGAGI (reference sequence). V dropped 10 bases and J dropped 7 bases, with 11 bases sitting between them. CDR3 amino acids: CATSGLEQYF. In nucleotides, the CDR3 is TGTGCCACCAGCGGGCTTGAGCAGTACTTC.